This T cell receptor beta chain was found in a study of blood T cell repertoires in COVID-19. The wider study: The United States, Italy and Spain provided the acute and convalescent COVID-19 samples.

CDR3 length: 17 amino acids. Trimming pared 8 bases from V and 1 base from J, leaving 23 bases between. Germline V gene lookup returns CDR1 LNHNV and CDR2 YYDKDF (reference sequence). The participants were between roughly 18 and 100 years old and came from 24 US areas. Participant reports of clinical history set cohort assignment. Two negative PCRs, clearance, or symptom resolution had been documented for recovered Cohort 3 donors. Only in-frame clones appear in the TCRdb table, and some are missing; sequencing was by immunoSEQ multiplex PCR. The data contain 310,000 or so clones, about 87% of them singletons.

The sequencing sample was made of PBMCs or T cells enriched from blood (not recorded which). The V and J genes are TRBV15 and TRBJ1-1; D might be TRBD1 (5 bases). The TCR sequence derives from a woman aged 18-29 years who had recovered from COVID-19. CDR3 DNA: TGTGCCACCCACGGGGGAGAGGGGCAAATGACGAACACTGAAGCTTTCTTT. Protein: CATHGGEGQMTNTEAFF. Using reference TRBV15 and TRBJ1-1 for the parts outside the CDR3, the full variable domain is DAMVIQNPRYQVTQFGKPVTLSCSQTLNHNVMYWYQQKSSQAPKLLFHYYDKDFNNEADTPDNFQSRRPNTSFCFLDIRSPGLGDTAMYLCATHGGEGQMTNTEAFFGQGTRLTVV.